This is a list of T cell receptor beta chains from one sample in a study of T cells in Graves' hyperthyroidism and ophthalmopathy. TCRdb itself ran the multiplex PCR reads through MiXCR, one entry per CDR3 protein. The sample lists about 560,000 distinct CDR3 sequences; roughly a sixth were seen once. Material for sequencing was blood. The receptors shown here come from a woman aged 18-30 years with Graves' hyperthyroidism. CDR3s leave out the opening cysteine and the closing phenylalanine or tryptophan. D genes are given only for firm matches. Clone sizes are given selectively: once, few, many, or a class where the clone is expanded.

CDR3 | V | size | J | D
ASSPGAPRTGGRETQY | TRBV5-4 | few | TRBJ2-5 | TRBD1
ASSPQRGEEKLF | TRBV7-2 | . | TRBJ1-4 | .
ASSYSLGSYNEQF | TRBV7-2 | . | TRBJ2-1 | .
ASSPYRLYNYGYT | TRBV6-1 | . | TRBJ1-2 | .
ASSHRQGVDNSPLH | TRBV6-1 | few | TRBJ1-6 | TRBD1
ASSLGQVDNEQF | TRBV7-6 | . | TRBJ2-1 | TRBD1
AIAQGPPSYNEQF | TRBV6-1 | many | TRBJ2-1 | .
ASCHKETQY | TRBV6-1 | . | TRBJ2-5 | .
ATSSGQYTDTQY | TRBV10-3 | . | TRBJ2-3 | .
ASSRTSRGLGDTGELF | TRBV6-1 | . | TRBJ2-2 | TRBD2
ASRQRSGTDQF | TRBV3-1 | few | TRBJ2-1 | .
SAHRQGAWNTEAF | TRBV20-1 | many | TRBJ1-1 | TRBD1
ASSLGQGLTMETQY | TRBV5-8 | many | TRBJ2-5 | TRBD1
ASSLKGTGPGELF | TRBV19 | few | TRBJ2-2 | TRBD1
ASSQDRGVLRAAYEQY | TRBV3-1 | few | TRBJ2-7 | .
ASSDRGVMNTEAF | TRBV18 | . | TRBJ1-1 | TRBD1
ASSLDVKSEKLF | TRBV5-1 | . | TRBJ1-4 | .
ASSQGSGTGTNIQY | TRBV3-1 | . | TRBJ2-4 | TRBD1
SARYPTGDHYEQY | TRBV20-1 | many | TRBJ2-7 | .
ASKSIGLKETQY | TRBV10-2 | few | TRBJ2-5 | .
ASSNIPGQGAGNQPQH | TRBV28 | many | TRBJ1-5 | TRBD1
ASSLTETNTEAF | TRBV12-3/TRBV12-4 | many | TRBJ1-1 | .
ASSPSGQGETQY | TRBV18 | . | TRBJ2-5 | TRBD1
ASSLRRDRVDDTEAF | TRBV11-3 | many | TRBJ1-1 | TRBD1
ATSGTINTGELF | TRBV12-3/TRBV12-4 | many | TRBJ2-2 | .
ASSPRISSGNTIY | TRBV19 | many | TRBJ1-3 | .
ASSYDPGGTEAF | TRBV11-3 | . | TRBJ1-1 | TRBD1
ASSETPPGDLYGYT | TRBV6-1 | few | TRBJ1-2 | .
ASPDTTDTQY | TRBV6-1 | . | TRBJ2-3 | .
ASSQGDSTRETQY | TRBV4-1 | few | TRBJ2-5 | .
ASSQERDRTNEKLF | TRBV4-1 | few | TRBJ1-4 | .
ASSFRRGGANTDTQY | TRBV5-1 | . | TRBJ2-3 | .
SVELPSGSYEQF | TRBV29-1 | . | TRBJ2-1 | TRBD2
ASSLVASGGVNSPLH | TRBV7-2 | many | TRBJ1-6 | .
AGSLELGETQY | TRBV5-6 | . | TRBJ2-5 | .
ATRDSGGGQY | TRBV24-1 | . | TRBJ2-7 | .
ASRRQGSGTEAF | TRBV19 | . | TRBJ1-1 | TRBD1
ASSLARLAGGVNEQF | TRBV7-2 | many | TRBJ2-1 | TRBD2
ASSLAGTGELF | TRBV5-1 | many | TRBJ2-2 | .
ASSRRLAASTDTQY | TRBV5-1 | many | TRBJ2-3 | TRBD2
ASSFSANTEAF | TRBV7-3 | many | TRBJ1-1 | .